The entry below describes one T cell receptor (beta chain). What it binds is unknown. These data come from a study of OX40 agonist ivuxolimab in advanced cancers. Study background: The study reported partial responses in three patients: one hepatocellular carcinoma, two cutaneous melanoma.

Overall study findings and caveats: Researchers did not establish what antigens the expanded peripheral T cells target. Normalized T-cell clonal expansion was also low in a subset of nonresponders. The mean number of expanded clones was higher in CD8+ T cells than in CD4+.

This table comes from immunoSEQ multiplex PCR, and its TCRdb copy is limited to in-frame clones, with some not included. Altogether over 35,000 clones are present, 75% to 85% being singletons, with the ten largest covering about 4%. Germline lookup yields CDR1 LGHNA and CDR2 YNFKEQ. The CDR3 loop spans 15 amino acids. Trimming cost V 0 bases and J 3 bases; bases outside gene matches: 5. The gene calls are TRBV4-2 and TRBJ2-7, with 7 bases fitting TRBD2. Sequencing used CD4+ or CD8+ T cells sorted from blood, obtained in a trial of the OX40 agonist ivuxolimab. The sequence was collected from an adult with an advanced solid tumor such as melanoma, head and neck, liver or kidney cancer. CDR3 loop: CASSQDQASGYEQYF. Written as DNA, the CDR3 is TGTGCCAGCAGCCAAGATCAAGCTAGCGGCTACGAGCAGTACTTC.